This T cell receptor (beta chain) was retrieved from a study of T cells after yellow fever vaccination. In germline, CDR1 is SNHLY, CDR2 FYNNEI. This CDR3 is built from 13 residues. V was pared by 7 bases and J by 4 bases, with 13 bases between. This clonotype was recorded many times. MiXCR, run by TCRdb on the 5' RACE reads, gives a single entry per CDR3 protein. This sample has about 350,000 distinct CDR3 sequences, with roughly 8.4% found just once. This TCR derives from a man between 18 and 35 years old who received the YFV17D yellow fever vaccine. The V call is TRBV2, the J call TRBJ1-1; possibly TRBD1 for D (6 bases). This specimen consisted of PBMCs, obtained about 49 days after the first yellow fever vaccination. CDR3 coding DNA: TGTGCCAGCAATTCGGACAGAGGCACTGAAGCTTTCTTT. Protein: CASNSDRGTEAFF.